This T cell receptor beta chain came from a study of T-cell memory formation after mild COVID-19. Findings and caveats of the study: Whereas later expanders leaned CD4+, clones contracting day 15 to 85 showed a balanced CD4/CD8 makeup.

TCRdb reprocessed the 5' RACE reads with MiXCR, giving one entry per CDR3 protein. The profile shows a few hundred thousand distinct CDR3 sequences, 25% to 30% of them singletons. Comments on this clonotype: Its matching antigen is unknown.

The CDR3 covers 15 residues. Trimming removed 0 bases from V and 0 bases from J, with 7 bases in between. The germline gives CDR1 SGHKS, CDR2 YYEKEE (reference sequence). This receptor was obtained from an adult woman who had mild COVID-19 (a few samples of this study predate the infection). Cell type and time point are not known. The sample consisted of PBMCs or a T cell subset sorted from them (not recorded which). The J gene is TRBJ2-1, the V gene TRBV5-5, with unresolved D. The CDR3 is CASSLDLYSYNEQFF. CDR3 in DNA: TGTGCCAGCAGCTTGGATCTATACTCCTACAATGAGCAGTTCTTC.